Below are 17 T cell receptor beta chains sequenced from a single sample in a study of blood T cell repertoires in COVID-19. Repertoires were generated with immunoSEQ multiplex PCR, while TCRdb's copy carries only in-frame clones and drops some. The table includes about 64,000 clones, around 80% detected once. Sequencing used peripheral blood. The receptor source for this set is a human donor in a cohort sampled during active COVID-19.

The V call is TRBV6-5, the J call TRBJ1-6; no clear D. CDR1 is MNHEY and CDR2 is SVGAGI in the germline V gene. With 7 bases removed from V and 13 bases from J, the gap between germline ends came to 20 bases. The CDR3 length is 14 residues. CDR3 sequence: CASTESRNEVPLHF. In DNA, the CDR3 is TGTGCCAGCACCGAAAGCCGGAACGAGGTTCCCCTCCACTTT.

This clone was counted between two and nine times. The chain employs TRBV4-1 and TRBJ2-1; 8 bases match TRBD2. The germline V gene has CDR1 MGHRA and CDR2 YSYEKL. The CDR3 covers 17 residues. V lost 0 bases and J lost 8; bases outside the gene matches: 12. In DNA form, the CDR3 reads TGCGCCAGCAGCCAAGATTTAGGACTAGCCGCATCGGATGAGCAGTTCTTC. This gives the protein CASSQDLGLAASDEQFF.

V gene TRBV7-8 combines with J gene TRBJ1-1, with 12 bases fitting TRBD1. The CDR3 spans 19 residues. The junction had 17 bases not matched to a gene; V was cut back by 5 bases and J by 4 bases. CDR1 and CDR2 from the germline V gene are SGHVS and FQNEAQ. CDR3 nucleotide sequence: TGTGCCAGCAGCGTGGGAAGAACGCGGGACAGGGGGCGACGCACTGAAGCTTTCTTT. This translates into CASSVGRTRDRGRRTEAFF.

V is TRBV20-1 and J is TRBJ2-5, with 10 bases fitting TRBD2. Germline CDR1 and CDR2: DFQATT and SNEGSKA (reference sequence). The CDR3 has 14 amino acids. Germline trimming cut 3 bases from V and 4 bases from J; bases unmatched to any gene: 5. This chain's CDR3 is CSASLVAGGETQYF. CDR3 nucleotides: TGCAGTGCTAGTTTGGTAGCGGGGGGAGAGACCCAGTACTTC.

The rearrangement links TRBV19 to TRBJ2-7; D unresolved. V lost 5 bases and J 2 bases, leaving 16 bases between the germline ends. The CDR3 is made up of 15 amino acids. Per the germline V gene, CDR1 is LNHDA and CDR2 is SQIVND (reference sequence). CDR3 bases: TGTGCCAGTAGTGCGACACCTTCCCGAGCCTACGAGCAGTACTTC. Translated, it gives CASSATPSRAYEQYF.

The genes are TRBV9 and TRBJ1-1; 7 bases align to TRBD1. This CDR3 is built from 13 residues. After removal of 3 bases from V and 5 bases from J, the junction contained 4 bases not matched to a gene. Germline lookup yields CDR1 SGDLS and CDR2 YYNGEE. CDR3 loop: CASSATGKTEAFF. The CDR3 region has the DNA TGTGCCAGCAGCGCGACAGGGAAGACTGAAGCTTTCTTT.

The chain recombines TRBV3-1 (or the pseudogene TRBV3-2) with TRBJ2-1, with D possibly being TRBD2 (5 bases). Per the germline V gene, CDR1 is LGHDT and CDR2 is YNNKEL (reference sequence). Trimming removed 0 bases at V and 9 bases at J, with 15 bases between. The CDR3 is 15 amino acids. CDR3: CASSQDRDSHREQFF. The CDR3 DNA follows: TGTGCCAGCAGCCAAGATCGGGATAGTCACCGTGAGCAGTTCTTC.

The V and J genes are TRBV6-5 and TRBJ2-7; D uncertain. Germline-derived CDR1 and CDR2 are MNHEY and SVGAGI. The CDR3 spans 14 residues. Trimming left V 0 bases short and J 4 bases short, with 10 bases between. CDR3 bases: TGTGCCAGCAGTTACTCTAGAACGGAGTACGAGCAGTACTTC. It is translated as CASSYSRTEYEQYF.

The chain recombines TRBV11-2 with TRBJ2-2; a weak D match, TRBD2 (5 bases). Germline V gene data show CDR1 as SGHAT and CDR2 as FQNNGV. Trimming stripped 5 bases from V and 1 base from J, with 11 bases between. The CDR3 runs 15 residues. The CDR3 region is CASSRLAVNTGELFF. CDR3 in DNA: TGTGCCAGCAGCAGGCTAGCCGTGAACACCGGGGAGCTGTTTTTT.

The J gene is TRBJ2-3, the V gene TRBV28; maybe TRBD2 (5 bases). This CDR3 comprises 16 residues. Per germline, CDR1 MDHEN and CDR2 SYDVKM. The V end was cut by 2 bases, the J end by 4 bases, with 16 bases between. The CDR3 nucleotides are TGTGCCAGCAGTTTAATTTGGCGGGCGAGTCCAGATACGCAGTATTTT. Amino acid sequence: CASSLIWRASPDTQYF.

The chain uses TRBV5-1 and TRBJ1-4; 7 bases agree with TRBD1. The CDR3 contains 15 residues. Germline V gene lookup returns CDR1 SGHRS and CDR2 YFSETQ. Germline trimming cut 5 bases from V and 5 bases from J; bases unmatched to any gene: 9. The CDR3 reads CASRGGGLTNEKLFF. CDR3 in DNA: TGCGCCAGCAGAGGAGGGGGCCTGACGAATGAAAAACTGTTTTTT.

J is TRBJ1-4 and V is TRBV5-8, with 9 nucleotides matching TRBD1. The germline gives CDR1 SGHTS, CDR2 YDEGEE. V was pared by 3 bases and J by 7 bases, with 1 base of the junction left unmatched. This CDR3 has 13 amino acids. This chain's CDR3 is CASSSDRGEKLFF. DNA of the CDR3: TGTGCCAGCAGCTCGGACAGGGGTGAAAAACTGTTTTTT.

This clone was observed a few times. The V call is TRBV6-5, the J call TRBJ2-3, with D uncertain. Trimming shortened V by 0 bases and J by 2 bases, and 9 bases separated the two germline ends. The V gene's germline CDR1 is MNHEY and CDR2 SVGAGI. This CDR3 spans 15 amino acids. The CDR3 sequence is CASSYSPSLTDTQYF. The CDR3 coding sequence is TGTGCCAGCAGTTACTCACCCAGTCTCACAGATACGCAGTATTTT.

The gene calls are TRBV12-5 and TRBJ2-1; tentatively, D is TRBD1 (6 bases). The CDR3 runs to 15 residues. Trimming stripped 1 base from V and 7 bases from J, with 14 bases between. Germline CDR1 and CDR2: LGHNT and FRNRAP. The CDR3 DNA reads as TGTGCTAGTGGTTTGGGGCAGGGGATGGGGAATGAGCAGTTCTTC. It translates to CASGLGQGMGNEQFF.

This clone appeared a few times. The V gene is TRBV6-5, the J gene TRBJ2-3; TRBD2 aligns across 11 bases. Germline CDR1 is MNHEY and CDR2 is SVGAGI. J lost 0 bases, V lost 6 bases, and 2 bases had no gene match. This CDR3 is 15 amino acids long. This CDR3 reads CASRLAGGSTDTQYF. The CDR3 DNA follows: TGTGCCAGCAGATTAGCGGGGGGGAGCACAGATACGCAGTATTTT.

This clone was seen a handful of times. V is TRBV19 and J is TRBJ2-7, with D unclear. The CDR3 loop spans 14 amino acids. CDR1 and CDR2 from the germline V gene are LNHDA and SQIVND (reference sequence). V lost 4 bases to trimming and J lost 0 bases, with 10 bases between them. CDR3 coding DNA: TGTGCCAGTAGTACCCAGACACCCTCCTACGAGCAGTACTTC. Protein: CASSTQTPSYEQYF.

V usage is TRBV3-1 (or the pseudogene TRBV3-2) and J usage is TRBJ2-7; TRBD2 might be the D (6 bases). V was cut by 0 bases and J by 7 bases, with 13 bases left in between. Germline V CDR1 and CDR2: LGHDT, YNNKEL (reference sequence). CDR3 length equals 14 residues. CDR3 in DNA: TGTGCCAGCAGCCAAGATGGGTCGGGGAGGGAGCAGTACTTC. Its translation: CASSQDGSGREQYF.